The present entry profiles one T cell receptor (beta chain) with its context. The record originates from a study of blood T cell repertoires in COVID-19. TCRdb's copy holds only in-frame clones and misses some; the assay was immunoSEQ multiplex PCR. Altogether over 130,000 clones are present, more than 60% being singletons, with the ten largest covering roughly 10%. The CDR3 contains 18 residues. The V gene end was trimmed by 1 base and the J gene end by 5 bases; junction bases not matched to a gene: 8. Germline V gives CDR1 LGHDT, CDR2 YNNKEL (reference sequence). The source material was peripheral blood. This TCR came from a woman aged 45-65 years with active or convalescent COVID-19. V is TRBV3-1 (or the pseudogene TRBV3-2) and J is TRBJ2-2, with 12 bases matching TRBD2. The CDR3 sequence is CASSQGLAGVTRTGELFF. CDR3 bases: TGTGCCAGCAGCCAAGGACTAGCGGGAGTTACCAGAACCGGGGAGCTGTTTTTT.